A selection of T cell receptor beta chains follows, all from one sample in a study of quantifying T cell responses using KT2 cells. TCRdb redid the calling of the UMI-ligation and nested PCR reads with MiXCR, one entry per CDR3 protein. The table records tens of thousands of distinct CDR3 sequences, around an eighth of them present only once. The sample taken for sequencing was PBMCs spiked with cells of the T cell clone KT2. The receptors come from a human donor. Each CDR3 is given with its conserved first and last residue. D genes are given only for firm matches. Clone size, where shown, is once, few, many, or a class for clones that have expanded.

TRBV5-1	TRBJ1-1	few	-	TGCGCCAGCAGAATAGATTGGCGAGGGAACACTGAAGCTTTCTTT	CASRIDWRGNTEAFF
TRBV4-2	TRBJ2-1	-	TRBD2	TGTGCCAGCAGCCAAGAGGGAGGAGGGACTAGTAGTGAGCAGTTCTTC	CASSQEGGGTSSEQFF
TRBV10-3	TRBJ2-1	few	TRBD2	TGTGCCAGCATGGGACTAGCGGGCCCCTACAATGAGCAGTTCTTC	CASMGLAGPYNEQFF
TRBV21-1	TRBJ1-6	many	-	TGTGCCAGCTTCGTTCCCGGGAGAGGTATTAGTTCACCCCTCCACTTT	CASFVPGRGISSPLHF
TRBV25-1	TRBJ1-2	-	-	TGTGCCAGCTGCGGGAGTGGGCACTATGGCTACACCTTC	CASCGSGHYGYTF
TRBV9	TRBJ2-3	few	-	TGTGCCAGCAGCGTACTAGTGGGGGGCACAGATACGCAGTATTTT	CASSVLVGGTDTQYF
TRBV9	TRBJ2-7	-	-	TGTGCCAGCAGCGTTTCAGGGGATTTCCACGAGCAGTACTTC	CASSVSGDFHEQYF
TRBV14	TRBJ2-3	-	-	TGTGCCAGCAGCCAAGTTCCGGGATCTAGCACAGATACGCAGTATTTT	CASSQVPGSSTDTQYF
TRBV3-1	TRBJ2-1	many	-	TGTGCCAGCAGCCAAGATTCAGGGCCGTACAATGAGCAGTTCTTC	CASSQDSGPYNEQFF
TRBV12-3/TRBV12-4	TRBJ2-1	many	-	TGTGCCAGCAGTTTAGCGCAATTGCGGGCGGAGGAGCAGTTCTTC	CASSLAQLRAEEQFF
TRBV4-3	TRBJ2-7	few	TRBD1	TGCGCCAGCAGCCAAGCCAACAGGGGGCCGTCCTTCGAGCAGTACTTC	CASSQANRGPSFEQYF
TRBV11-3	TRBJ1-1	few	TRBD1	TGTGCCAGCAGCTTAGGCGCAGGGGGCAACACTGAAGCTTTCTTT	CASSLGAGGNTEAFF
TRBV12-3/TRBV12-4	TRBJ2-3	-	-	TGTGCCAGCAGCCAAGCTGGCCTAGGTACGCAGTATTTT	CASSQAGLGTQYF
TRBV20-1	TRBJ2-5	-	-	TGCAGTGCTAGAGATAGAAGGCCGGTAGAGACCCAGTACTTC	CSARDRRPVETQYF
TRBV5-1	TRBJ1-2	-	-	TGCGCCAGCAGCTTGGTTGTAGACTATGGCTACACCTTC	CASSLVVDYGYTF
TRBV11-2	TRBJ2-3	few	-	TGTGCCAGCACCTCATCCTTGGATACGCAGTATTTT	CASTSSLDTQYF
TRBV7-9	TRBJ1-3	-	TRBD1	TGTGCCAGCAGCGCGGACAGGGCTGGAAACACCATATATTTT	CASSADRAGNTIYF
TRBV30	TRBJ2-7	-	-	TGTGCCTGGCGACCGGTTCCAGCCCTGTACTTC	CAWRPVPALYF
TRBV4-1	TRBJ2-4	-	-	TGCGCCAGCAGCCAAAGGGGGGGGGGAGTCTTCGCCAAAAACATTCAGTACTTC	CASSQRGGGVFAKNIQYF
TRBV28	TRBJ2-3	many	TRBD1	TGTGCCAGCAGTTCCACAGGGGCAGATACGCAGTATTTT	CASSSTGADTQYF
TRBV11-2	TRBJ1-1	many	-	TGTGCCAGCAGCTTGGACGGGACCATGAACACTGAAGCTTTCTTT	CASSLDGTMNTEAFF
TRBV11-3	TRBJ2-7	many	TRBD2	TGTGCCAGCAGCACCGAAGGTAGCGGGGCGCAGTACTTC	CASSTEGSGAQYF
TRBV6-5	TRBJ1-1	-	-	TGTGCCAGCAGTTATTATGAGGGCACTGAAGCTTTCTTT	CASSYYEGTEAFF
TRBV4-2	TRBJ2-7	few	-	TGTGCCAGCAGCCAAGTCCAGGGTACCTACGAGCAGTACTTC	CASSQVQGTYEQYF
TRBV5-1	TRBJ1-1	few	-	TGCGCCAGCAGCTTGGAGGTGGTCACTGAAGCTTTCTTT	CASSLEVVTEAFF
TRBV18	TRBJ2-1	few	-	TGTGCCAGCTCACCACCGGGACCGAGGAATGAGCAGTTCTTC	CASSPPGPRNEQFF
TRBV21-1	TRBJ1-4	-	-	TGTGCCAGCAGCAGCCCGGGACGGCTAACTAATGAAAAACTGTTTTTT	CASSSPGRLTNEKLFF
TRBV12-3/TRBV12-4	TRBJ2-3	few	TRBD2	TGTGCCAGCAGTTTAGACCGGGGGGGTGGAGATACGCAGTATTTT	CASSLDRGGGDTQYF
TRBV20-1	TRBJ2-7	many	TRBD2	TGCAGTGCTAGAGACACTTGGGGCCTAGCGGGACCTCGGTACGAGCAGTACTTC	CSARDTWGLAGPRYEQYF
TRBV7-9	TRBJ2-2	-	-	TGTGCCAGCAGCTTAACGGGGGCCGGGGAGCTGTTTTTT	CASSLTGAGELFF
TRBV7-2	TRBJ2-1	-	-	TGTGCCAGCAGCCCCAAGGGGGGGCCTTACAATGAGCAGTTCTTC	CASSPKGGPYNEQFF
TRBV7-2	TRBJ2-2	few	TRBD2	TGTGCCAGCAGCTTAGCACTAGCGGGAGGGGAGAACACCGGGGAGCTGTTTTTT	CASSLALAGGENTGELFF
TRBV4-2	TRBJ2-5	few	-	TGTGCCAGCAGCCGAGATCATGGAGAGACCCAGTACTTC	CASSRDHGETQYF